Listed here are 10 T cell receptor beta chains from one sample, sequenced in a study of regulatory T cells in long-lasting Graves disease. Library construction for TCR beta used iRepertoire HTBI primers and Arm-PCR of CDR3 regions. Via MiXCR, TCRdb re-called the multiplex PCR reads, giving one row per CDR3 protein. The table has some 430,000 distinct CDR3 sequences, about 22% seen once. The time point is: persistent/refractory GD, antithyroid drugs over 5 years with positive TRAb. The TCR library was made from RNA extracted from PBMCs. The sample consisted of peripheral blood mononuclear cells (PBMCs), taken when the disease was refractory, from a patient treated with antithyroid drugs. The source is a female donor with Graves disease.

This chain links TRBV19 with TRBJ1-5; D is uncertain. From germline, CDR1 is LNHDA and CDR2 SQIVND (reference sequence). V dropped 2 bases and J dropped 2 bases, with 10 bases sitting between them. This CDR3 contains 15 residues. In DNA form, the CDR3 reads TGTGCCAGTAGTATAAGGGCAAGGGGCAATCAGCCCCAGCATTTT. Its protein is CASSIRARGNQPQHF.

The table lists this clonotype with a few counts. The chain joins TRBV28 to TRBJ1-6; 7 positions match TRBD1. Germline V gene sequence: CDR1 MDHEN, CDR2 SYDVKM. This CDR3 has 15 residues. Germline trimming cut 5 bases from V and 6 bases from J; bases unmatched to any gene: 7. The CDR3 reads CASSPSGQINSPLHF. CDR3 coding DNA: TGTGCCAGCAGTCCCTCGGGACAGATTAATTCACCCCTCCACTTT.

The table lists this clonotype with many counts. This sequence joins TRBV6-1 and TRBJ2-5; TRBD2 matches 10 bases. The CDR3 is 16 residues long. Germline CDR1 and CDR2: MNHNS and SASEGT. The V and J ends lost 7 bases and 3 bases, in that order; junction bases with no gene match: 11. CDR3 loop: CASNPLQLAGKETQYF. The CDR3 region has the DNA TGTGCCAGCAACCCTTTACAACTAGCGGGAAAAGAGACCCAGTACTTC.

This clonotype was seen at least ten times. This sequence joins TRBV6-2 or TRBV6-3 and TRBJ1-1, with D possibly TRBD1 on 5 matching bases. Trimming stripped 6 bases from V and 3 bases from J, with 11 bases between. Germline V gene data show CDR1 as MNHEY and CDR2 as SVGEGT. The length of the CDR3 is 13 residues. The CDR3 nucleotides read TGTGCCAGCAGCAAAGTAGGGGACACTGAAGCTTTCTTT. As protein: CASSKVGDTEAFF.

This chain connects TRBV24-1 to TRBJ2-1, with D perhaps matching TRBD1 (5 bases). From germline, CDR1 is KGHDR and CDR2 SFDVKD. The CDR3 sequence is 13 residues long. Deletions cut 4 bases from V and 8 bases from J, with 11 bases between. CDR3 sequence: CATSEGPGDEQFF. In DNA, the CDR3 is TGTGCCACCAGTGAGGGGCCAGGCGATGAGCAGTTCTTC.

The rearrangement joins TRBV29-1 to TRBJ2-2, with D possibly matching TRBD1 (6 bases). V was trimmed by 2 bases and J by 6 bases, leaving 13 bases between them. CDR1 SQVTM and CDR2 ANQGSEA come from the germline V gene. CDR3 length: 14 amino acids. This CDR3 reads CSVERGSGPGELFF. Here the CDR3 DNA reads TGCAGCGTTGAAAGGGGGTCGGGGCCCGGGGAGCTGTTTTTT.

The chain joins TRBV7-9 to TRBJ1-3; TRBD1 is a possible D gene (5 bases). From germline, CDR1 is SEHNR and CDR2 FQNEAQ (reference sequence). Trimming stripped 6 bases from V and 4 bases from J, with 16 bases between. CDR3 size: 15 residues. In DNA form, the CDR3 reads TGTGCCAGCAGACCCGACTTGGGGACGGGAAACACCATATATTTT. Amino acid sequence: CASRPDLGTGNTIYF.

The chain uses TRBV24-1 and TRBJ2-2; D may be TRBD2 (5 bases). Germline V CDR1 and CDR2: KGHDR, SFDVKD. The length of the CDR3 is 14 residues. Trimming shortened V by 6 bases and J by 1 base, and 8 bases separated the two germline ends. CDR3 sequence reads: CATSRRGNTGELFF. The CDR3, as DNA: TGTGCCACCAGTCGACGGGGGAACACCGGGGAGCTGTTTTTT.

V and J are TRBV7-9 and TRBJ2-7; possible D gene TRBD2, 6 bases. Germline values: CDR1 SEHNR, CDR2 FQNEAQ (reference sequence). The CDR3 has 15 residues. The ends were cut back, 5 bases at V and 0 bases at J, with 14 bases in the middle. CDR3 in DNA: TGTGCCAGCAGCCCGTGGGGGGACGACTCCTACGAGCAGTACTTC. Protein: CASSPWGDDSYEQYF.

This clonotype was observed a few times. The rearrangement joins TRBV20-1 to TRBJ1-1, with D hard to call. CDR3 length: 11 residues. Germline V gene data show CDR1 as DFQATT and CDR2 as SNEGSKA (reference sequence). Deletions cut 3 bases from V and 8 bases from J, with 10 bases between. For the CDR3, the DNA is TGCAGTGCTAGCCCGGTGGGGGAAGCTTTCTTT. Its translation: CSASPVGEAFF.